This T cell receptor beta chain originates from a study of blood T cell repertoires in COVID-19. Looking at the study overall: There were acute and convalescent COVID-19 samples, and they came from the United States, Italy and Spain. Nucleic acid was either cDNA or gDNA, and it came from T cells, B-cell-depleted T cells, or PBMCs.

This clone showed up just a few times. The CDR3 runs 12 residues. CDR1 is LNHDA and CDR2 is SQIVND in the germline V gene (reference sequence). The V end was cut by 8 bases, the J end by 8 bases, with 15 bases between. Original handling: Researchers report that nucleated cell counts were estimated from reference gene primer amplification. Some clones are missing from TCRdb's copy, which holds only in-frame ones; the method was immunoSEQ multiplex PCR. V and J calls and clone size come straight from that table; D and trimming were deduced from the DNA. This sample yields 350,000 to 450,000 clones, of which around 85% are seen a single time; 3.5% to 4% belongs to the top ten.

This receptor was taken from a woman aged 18-35 years with acute or convalescent COVID-19. The chain couples TRBV19 to TRBJ1-1; a possible D gene is TRBD1 (6 bases). The sample taken for sequencing was peripheral blood. Here the CDR3 reads CASHLRQAEAFF. Here the CDR3 DNA reads TGTGCCAGTCACCTTCGACAGGCAGAAGCTTTCTTT. Complete variable domain (other parts from reference TRBV19 and TRBJ1-1): DGGITQSPKYLFRKEGQNVTLSCEQNLNHDAMYWYRQDPGQGLRLIYYSQIVNDFQKGDIAEGYSVSREKKESFPLTVTSAQKNPTAFYLCASHLRQAEAFFGQGTRLTVV.